The clone carrying this TCR beta chain was seen a handful of times. V was clipped by 5 bases and J by 1 base; unmatched bases: 6. This CDR3 is built from 15 residues. Per the germline V gene, CDR1 is PRHDT and CDR2 is FYEKMQ (reference sequence). This table comes from immunoSEQ multiplex PCR, and its TCRdb copy is limited to in-frame clones, with some not included. The data contain about 89,000 clones, approximately 86% of them singletons. This entry comes from a study of control samples from healthy donors and cancer patients. The sequenced material came from blood. The chain links TRBV13 to TRBJ1-1, with 8 bases that match TRBD1. The clonotype was recovered from a man aged 30-40 years in good health. Here the CDR3 reads CASSPQGQANTEAFF. CDR3 sequence (DNA): TGTGCCAGCAGCCCACAGGGACAGGCGAACACTGAAGCTTTCTTT.